The rows below give T cell receptor beta chains drawn from one sample of a study of T cells in Graves' hyperthyroidism and ophthalmopathy. Each CDR3 protein is one row after TCRdb ran MiXCR on the multiplex PCR reads. The data contain about 640,000 distinct CDR3 sequences, roughly 20% of them singletons. Sequencing used blood. The receptors come from a young man with Graves' ophthalmopathy. The CDR3 runs from the conserved cysteine through the conserved F or W. Each record gives: V gene, J gene, D gene, CDR3 length, clone size, CDR3 protein, CDR3 DNA. D genes are given only for firm matches. Clone size appears in some rows only: once, few, many, or a class for an expanded clone.

>TRBV7-9|TRBJ2-2|TRBD1|18|.
CASSSILTGTGEDGELFF
TGTGCCAGCAGCTCCATCCTGACCGGGACAGGGGAGGACGGGGAGCTGTTTTTT
>TRBV10-1|TRBJ2-3|.|15|.
CASSEQGIFADTQYF
TGCGCCAGCAGTGAACAGGGCATATTCGCAGATACGCAGTATTTT
>TRBV6-1|TRBJ2-3|.|16|.
CASSLHAGSVTDTQYF
TGTGCCAGCAGTCTACACGCCGGATCCGTCACAGATACGCAGTATTTT
>TRBV5-6|TRBJ2-1|TRBD2|17|.
CASSTRSLAGGYNEQFF
TGTGCCAGTAGTACCCGATCCCTAGCGGGAGGTTACAATGAGCAGTTCTTC
>TRBV13|TRBJ1-1|.|16|few
CASNQFSDRQNTEAFF
TGTGCCAGCAACCAATTCAGTGACAGACAGAACACTGAAGCTTTCTTT
>TRBV5-6|TRBJ2-2|TRBD1|16|.
CASSPRPGQGVGELFF
TGTGCCAGCAGCCCACGACCGGGACAGGGGGTCGGGGAGCTGTTTTTT
>TRBV11-2|TRBJ2-7|TRBD2|14|many
CASSLTRGAYEQYF
TGTGCCAGCAGCTTAACCCGGGGGGCCTACGAGCAGTACTTC
>TRBV12-3/TRBV12-4|TRBJ2-1|TRBD2|19|.
CASSLRVRTSGRPYNEQFF
TGTGCCAGCAGTTTGAGGGTTAGGACTAGCGGGAGGCCCTACAATGAGCAGTTCTTC
>TRBV6-2/TRBV6-3|TRBJ2-7|.|17|.
CASSYGTPGQLHDEQYF
TGTGCCAGCAGTTACGGGACCCCGGGACAACTTCACGACGAGCAGTACTTC
>TRBV15|TRBJ2-7|.|23|few
CATSRDLYTGGHWPAGSHYEQYF
TGTGCCACCAGCAGAGATCTTTATACAGGGGGGCATTGGCCAGCGGGAAGTCACTACGAGCAGTACTTC
>TRBV7-2|TRBJ2-3|.|14|.
CASSLLSLGDTQYF
TGTGCCAGCAGCTTATTATCCCTGGGAGATACGCAGTATTTT
>TRBV6-5|TRBJ1-3|.|17|few
CASSYRGTVNSGNTIYF
TGTGCCAGCAGTTACCGAGGGACCGTTAACTCTGGAAACACCATATATTTT
>TRBV27|TRBJ1-4|.|13|few
CASRRGQFEKLFF
TGTGCCAGCAGGCGGGGGCAATTTGAAAAACTGTTTTTT
>TRBV27|TRBJ2-1|TRBD2|15|many
CASSLGTSGINEQFF
TGTGCCAGCAGTTTAGGGACTAGCGGAATCAATGAGCAGTTCTTC
>TRBV11-2|TRBJ1-4|.|12|.
CASSFQREKLFF
TGTGCCAGCAGCTTCCAGCGGGAAAAACTGTTTTTT
>TRBV27|TRBJ2-5|.|14|few
CANPRSWAQETQYF
TGTGCCAATCCCCGCAGTTGGGCACAAGAGACCCAGTACTTC
>TRBV27|TRBJ2-1|TRBD1|16|.
CASRSITGGSYNEQFF
TGTGCCAGCAGGTCGATAACAGGGGGCTCCTACAATGAGCAGTTCTTC
>TRBV6-4|TRBJ2-1|TRBD2|13|many
CASSGTSDNEQFF
TGTGCCAGCAGTGGGACTAGCGACAATGAGCAGTTCTTC
>TRBV5-1|TRBJ1-1|TRBD1|15|.
CASSSRTGVGTEAFF
TGCGCCAGCAGCTCCCGGACAGGGGTGGGCACTGAAGCTTTCTTT
>TRBV13|TRBJ2-2|TRBD2|15|.
CASNLAGGSHGELFF
TGTGCCAGCAACCTCGCGGGAGGAAGTCACGGGGAGCTGTTTTTT
>TRBV28|TRBJ2-1|.|15|few
CASRPSVGSYNEQFF
TGTGCCAGCAGACCGAGCGTTGGCTCCTACAATGAGCAGTTCTTC
>TRBV29-1|TRBJ2-7|TRBD2|15|few
CSVEGLAGGAYEQYF
TGCAGCGTTGAAGGACTAGCGGGAGGAGCCTACGAGCAGTACTTC
>TRBV12-3/TRBV12-4|TRBJ1-2|TRBD1|15|many
CASRPGTVGNYGYTF
TGTGCCAGCAGACCTGGGACAGTAGGAAACTATGGCTACACCTTC
>TRBV20-1|TRBJ1-5|.|14|once
CSAREGRSNQPQHF
TGCAGTGCTAGAGAGGGCCGTAGCAATCAGCCCCAGCATTTT
>TRBV18|TRBJ2-3|TRBD2|15|.
CASSPLSGSSDTQYF
TGTGCCAGCTCACCACTTAGCGGGAGCTCGGATACGCAGTATTTT
>TRBV20-1|TRBJ2-1|.|12|.
CSASPQVNEQFF
TGCAGTGCTAGCCCCCAGGTAAATGAGCAGTTCTTC
>TRBV6-5|TRBJ2-5|.|14|.
CASSYSGPKETQYF
TGTGCCAGCAGTTACTCAGGCCCGAAAGAGACCCAGTACTTC
>TRBV29-1|TRBJ1-1|.|13|.
CSAERGQNTEAFF
TGCAGCGCCGAGCGGGGGCAGAACACTGAAGCTTTCTTT
>TRBV7-9|TRBJ2-2|.|14|few
CASIFGERAGELFF
TGTGCCAGCATCTTTGGGGAGAGGGCCGGGGAGCTGTTTTTT
>TRBV7-3|TRBJ1-2|.|14|.
CASSRPKRAYGYTF
TGCGCCAGCAGCCGGCCGAAAAGGGCCTATGGCTACACCTTC
>TRBV27|TRBJ1-2|.|17|few
CASSLHPEQALHYGYTF
TGTGCCAGCAGTTTACACCCCGAGCAGGCCCTACACTATGGCTACACCTTC
>TRBV20-1|TRBJ2-1|.|14|.
CSALRGGPPNEQFF
TGCAGTGCCCTAAGGGGAGGCCCGCCCAATGAGCAGTTCTTC
>TRBV27|TRBJ2-7|.|13|few
CASSPHSTYEQYF
TGTGCCAGCAGTCCCCACAGCACCTACGAGCAGTACTTC
>TRBV7-2|TRBJ2-3|TRBD2|17|few
CASSSNILAGPTDTQYF
TGTGCCAGCAGCTCAAACATACTAGCGGGACCGACAGATACGCAGTATTTT
>TRBV20-1|TRBJ2-7|TRBD2|15|many
CSARGLAGGAYEQYF
TGCAGTGCTAGAGGACTAGCGGGCGGGGCCTACGAGCAGTACTTC
>TRBV29-1|TRBJ1-2|.|13|few
CSVEDLTGLGYTF
TGCAGCGTTGAAGATCTTACAGGGTTAGGCTACACCTTC
>TRBV4-3|TRBJ2-7|.|13|few
CASSQYTGYEQYF
TGCGCCAGCAGCCAATATACCGGTTACGAGCAGTACTTC
>TRBV27|TRBJ2-7|TRBD2|16|many
CASSPLPLREFYEQYF
TGTGCCAGCAGTCCCCTCCCCCTGCGGGAGTTCTACGAGCAGTACTTC
>TRBV20-1|TRBJ1-6|.|13|.
CSATSSYNSPLHF
TGCAGTGCTACTAGCTCCTATAATTCACCCCTCCACTTT
>TRBV12-3/TRBV12-4|TRBJ1-5|.|13|.
CAISQDSNQPQHF
TGTGCCATCTCCCAGGATAGCAATCAGCCCCAGCATTTT
>TRBV5-1|TRBJ1-4|.|15|many
CASSYSGLINEKLFF
TGCGCCAGCAGCTATTCCGGGCTGATTAATGAAAAACTGTTTTTT
>TRBV6-1|TRBJ1-3|TRBD1|15|.
CASRLDREEGNTIYF
TGTGCCAGCAGACTTGACAGGGAAGAGGGAAACACCATATATTTT